Each of the 21 T cell receptor beta chains below was sequenced from the same sample in a study of breast tumors, draining lymph nodes, adjacent tissues. TCRdb re-derived calls from the multiplex PCR reads in MiXCR, one entry per CDR3 protein. The sample records some 140,000 distinct CDR3 sequences, 20% to 25% being singletons. The lymph nodes were axillary draining lymph nodes from breast cancer patients. The sequencing input was axillary lymph node tissue. The receptors originated from a female donor with breast cancer. Some clones in this sample may be carry-over from other donors' samples.

This clonotype was counted many times. The gene calls are TRBV12-3 or TRBV12-4 and TRBJ1-4; TRBD1 matches at 9 bases. V shed 4 bases and J 8 bases; nucleotides not matched to a gene: 11. The CDR3 is made up of 16 amino acids. The CDR3 DNA reads as TGTGCCAGCAGTTACAGAGGGACAGGGTATAGGGAAAAACTGTTTTTT. Its protein is CASSYRGTGYREKLFF.

In this sample, this clonotype turned up many times. The gene calls are TRBV20-1 and TRBJ2-2; D not resolved. Germline values: CDR1 DFQATT, CDR2 SNEGSKA (reference sequence). Deletions cut 0 bases from V and 6 bases from J, with 11 bases between. The CDR3 is made up of 14 amino acids. In nucleotides, the CDR3 is TGCAGTGCTAGAGATCAGGCTACCTCCGGGGAGCTGTTTTTT. Translated: CSARDQATSGELFF.

This clonotype has a count of ten or more. V gene TRBV6-1 combines with J gene TRBJ2-5; TRBD1 aligns across 11 bases. The CDR3 spans 15 residues. Germline V gene sequence: CDR1 MNHNS, CDR2 SASEGT. J was trimmed by 5 bases and V by 5 bases; bases with no gene match: 7. The CDR3 is CASSQRTGGMETQYF. The CDR3 coding sequence is TGTGCCAGCAGTCAGAGGACAGGGGGCATGGAGACCCAGTACTTC.

This clonotype has at least ten counts. The chain employs TRBV7-2 and TRBJ2-2; TRBD2 matches 10 bases. The CDR3 is 15 residues long. J was trimmed by 6 bases and V by 3 bases; bases with no gene match: 4. Germline V gene sequence: CDR1 SGHTA, CDR2 FQGNSA. The CDR3 region has the DNA TGTGCCAGCAGCTTCCTAGCGGGAGCAGCCGGGGAGCTGTTTTTT. Its protein product is CASSFLAGAAGELFF.

This clonotype was detected ten times or more. One end of the junction is discordant with germline, which a read error may explain. The genes are TRBV12-3 or TRBV12-4 and TRBJ2-7, with D possibly matching TRBD1 (5 bases). The CDR3 extends over 14 amino acids. The CDR3 reads CASGAQEGSYEQYF. Here the CDR3 DNA reads TGTGCCAGCGGTGCACAGGAAGGTTCCTATGAGCAGTACTTC.

This clonotype has at least ten counts. CDR3 residues: CASRSGSNQPQHF. The CDR3 nucleotides read TGTGCCAGTAGGTCGGGGAGCAATCAGCCCCAGCATTTT. V gene TRBV19 combines with J gene TRBJ1-5; unclear D gene. Germline-derived CDR1 and CDR2 are LNHDA and SQIVND (reference sequence). The CDR3 sequence is 13 residues long. V was trimmed by 6 bases and J by 1 base, leaving 7 bases between them.

The chain is built from TRBV6-5 and TRBJ2-5; D uncertain. This CDR3 region has 13 residues. Germline CDR1 and CDR2: MNHEY and SVGAGI. Trimming left V 0 bases short and J 5 bases short, with 7 bases between. CDR3 in amino acids: CASSYSIVETQYF. CDR3 DNA sequence: TGTGCCAGCAGTTACTCGATCGTCGAGACCCAGTACTTC.

In its sample, this clonotype was seen many times. The V and J genes are TRBV20-1 and TRBJ2-7; TRBD2 agrees at 12 bases. Germline CDR1 and CDR2: DFQATT and SNEGSKA (reference sequence). This CDR3 spans 14 amino acids. J was trimmed by 3 bases and V by 5 bases; bases with no gene match: 5. The CDR3 protein is CSAVWGLAGYEQYF. In DNA, the CDR3 is TGCAGTGCTGTCTGGGGACTAGCGGGCTACGAGCAGTACTTC.

This clonotype was detected many times. The rearrangement joins TRBV4-3 to TRBJ2-1, with D tentatively TRBD2 (6 bases). From germline, CDR1 is LGHNA and CDR2 YSLEER. This CDR3 comprises 14 residues. Trimming took 0 bases from V and 5 from J, leaving 8 bases between them. CDR3 region: CASSQEGGHNEQFF. The CDR3, as DNA: TGCGCCAGCAGCCAAGAAGGAGGGCACAATGAGCAGTTCTTC.

This clonotype was counted ten times or more. This chain links TRBV5-1 with TRBJ2-7; TRBD2 might be the D (6 bases). The ends were cut back, 5 bases at V and 3 bases at J, with 24 bases in the middle. The CDR3 spans 17 residues. The germline gives CDR1 SGHRS, CDR2 YFSETQ. The CDR3 reads CASSRSEPGASVYEQYF. The CDR3 nucleotides read TGCGCCAGCAGTAGGTCGGAACCGGGAGCCTCGGTCTACGAGCAGTACTTC. The variable domain in full, with the rest retrieved from reference TRBV5-1 and TRBJ2-7, is KAGVTQTPRYLIKTRGQQVTLSCSPISGHRSVSWYQQTPGQGLQFLFEYFSETQRNKGNFPGRFSGRQFSNSRSEMNVSTLELGDSALYLCASSRSEPGASVYEQYFGPGTRLTVT.

V gene TRBV12-3 or TRBV12-4 combines with J gene TRBJ2-2; 12 bases align to TRBD2. The V segment lost 6 bases and the J segment 7 bases; nucleotides outside the gene matches: 3. The CDR3 consists of 14 residues. The CDR3 region is CASRLAGGIGELFF. In DNA form, the CDR3 reads TGTGCCAGCAGACTAGCGGGAGGAATCGGGGAGCTGTTTTTT.

This clonotype was recorded a few times. CDR3 coding DNA: TGTGCCTGGAGTAGGGACCTTACTAATGAAAAACTGTTTTTT. As protein: CAWSRDLTNEKLFF. The chain carries TRBV30 and TRBJ1-4; TRBD1 is a possible D gene (5 bases). V was cut by 2 bases and J by 2 bases, with 9 bases left in between. The V gene's germline CDR1 is GTSNPN and CDR2 SVGIG (reference sequence). This CDR3 region has 14 residues.

As to this clonotype: A clone one base away is much larger, so this may be a read error. V usage is TRBV30 and J usage is TRBJ2-7; 9 bases align to TRBD1. Germline values: CDR1 GTSNPN, CDR2 SVGIG (reference sequence). With 0 bases clipped from V and 4 bases from J, the junction kept 7 bases outside the gene matches. This CDR3 has 15 residues. The CDR3 nucleotides are TGTGCCTGGAGTGTAGTGGGACAGGGAGGATACGAGCAGTACTTC. It is translated as CAWSVVGQGGYEQYF.

V usage is TRBV6-6 and J usage is TRBJ2-1; 12 bases are shared with TRBD2. CDR3 length: 14 residues. Germline CDR1 MNHNY, CDR2 SVGAGI (reference sequence). The V segment lost 6 bases and the J segment 6 bases; nucleotides outside the gene matches: 3. In DNA form, the CDR3 reads TGTGCCAGCAGACGGACTAGCGGGGTCAATGAGCAGTTCTTC. It specifies CASRRTSGVNEQFF.

The sample holds many counts of this clonotype. J is TRBJ2-1 and V is TRBV4-1; D gene ambiguous. The V gene's germline CDR1 is MGHRA and CDR2 YSYEKL. V was shortened by 0 bases and J by 5 bases, with 8 bases between the two germline ends. There are 14 residues in the CDR3. CDR3 in amino acids: CASSQEEENNEQFF. The DNA for the CDR3 is TGCGCCAGCAGCCAAGAAGAAGAGAACAATGAGCAGTTCTTC.

This clonotype was recorded many times. The rearrangement joins TRBV11-2 to TRBJ2-7, with 9 bases identical to TRBD2. This CDR3 spans 16 amino acids. Germline CDR1 is SGHAT and CDR2 is FQNNGV. J gave up 3 bases and V 2 bases, and 8 bases lay outside the gene matches. The CDR3 sequence is CASSLRSSGRYYEQYF. The CDR3 DNA reads as TGTGCCAGCAGCTTACGATCCAGCGGGAGGTACTACGAGCAGTACTTC.

At least ten counts were recorded for this clonotype. This chain connects TRBV19 to TRBJ2-1; the D gene is possibly TRBD2 (5 bases). V lost 5 bases to trimming and J lost 6 bases, with 20 bases between them. CDR1 LNHDA and CDR2 SQIVND come from the germline V gene (reference sequence). This CDR3 comprises 16 residues. The CDR3 protein is CASSPPFGKRINEQFF. CDR3 DNA: TGTGCCAGTAGTCCCCCCTTCGGGAAGCGTATCAATGAGCAGTTCTTC.

This clonotype was counted many times. V usage is TRBV6-6 and J usage is TRBJ1-4; TRBD1 agrees at 7 bases. CDR1 is MNHNY and CDR2 is SVGAGI in the germline V gene (reference sequence). The CDR3 runs to 15 residues. The V gene end was trimmed by 6 bases and the J gene end by 3 bases; junction bases not matched to a gene: 7. The CDR3 loop reads CASRTGRAANEKLFF. The CDR3 coding sequence is TGTGCCAGCAGGACAGGGCGGGCGGCTAATGAAAAACTGTTTTTT.

This clonotype was seen at least ten times. The rearrangement uses TRBV4-3 and TRBJ1-2; D is perhaps TRBD1 (5 bases). The CDR3 totals 15 residues. V lost 1 base and J lost 7, with 16 bases in between. Germline CDR1 and CDR2: LGHNA and YSLEER. CDR3 in amino acids: CASSQVDQGRGGYTF. Written as DNA, the CDR3 is TGCGCCAGCAGCCAAGTGGATCAGGGTAGGGGTGGCTACACCTTC.

This clonotype was seen a single time. A much more abundant neighbour one base away suggests this may be a read error. The rearrangement joins TRBV14 to TRBJ1-2, with no clear D. The CDR3 contains 12 residues. V lost 5 bases and J 4 bases, leaving 8 bases between the germline ends. Per germline, CDR1 SGHDN and CDR2 FVKESK. The CDR3 coding sequence is TGTGCCAGCAGCAAGGGCATCTATGGCTACACCTTC. Its protein product is CASSKGIYGYTF.

This clonotype showed up many times. The chain uses TRBV29-1 and TRBJ2-7; D remains unclear. From germline, CDR1 is SQVTM and CDR2 ANQGSEA. This CDR3 has 14 residues. Between the trimmed V and J ends, which lost 5 bases and 5 bases, there was a span of 19 bases. CDR3 sequence reads: CSVSFRGPTDEQYF. Written as DNA, the CDR3 is TGCAGCGTTAGTTTTCGCGGTCCAACCGACGAGCAGTACTTC.